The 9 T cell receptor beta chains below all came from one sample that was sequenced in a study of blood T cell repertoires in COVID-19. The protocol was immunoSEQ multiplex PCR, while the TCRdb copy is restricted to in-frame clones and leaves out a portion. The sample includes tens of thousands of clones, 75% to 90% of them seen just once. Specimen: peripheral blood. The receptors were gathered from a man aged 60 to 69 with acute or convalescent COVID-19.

DNA of the CDR3: TGCAGTGCTATCGACAGTTATGGCTACACCTTC. It yields the protein CSAIDSYGYTF. The rearrangement links TRBV20-1 to TRBJ1-2; D might be TRBD1 (5 bases). The CDR3 is made up of 11 amino acids. Looked up from germline, CDR1 is DFQATT and CDR2 is SNEGSKA (reference sequence). V was trimmed by 4 bases and J by 5 bases, leaving 8 bases between them.

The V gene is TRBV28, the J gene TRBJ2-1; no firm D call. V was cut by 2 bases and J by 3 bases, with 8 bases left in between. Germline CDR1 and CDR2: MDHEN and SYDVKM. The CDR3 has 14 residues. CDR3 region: CASSLTNNYNEQFF. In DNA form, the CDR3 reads TGTGCCAGCAGTTTAACGAACAACTACAATGAGCAGTTCTTC.

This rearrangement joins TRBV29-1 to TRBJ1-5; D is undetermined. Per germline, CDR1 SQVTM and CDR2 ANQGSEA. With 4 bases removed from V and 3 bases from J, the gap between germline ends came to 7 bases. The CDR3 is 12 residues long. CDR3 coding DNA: TGCAGCGTTGGGGAGTACAATCAGCCCCAGCATTTT. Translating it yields CSVGEYNQPQHF.

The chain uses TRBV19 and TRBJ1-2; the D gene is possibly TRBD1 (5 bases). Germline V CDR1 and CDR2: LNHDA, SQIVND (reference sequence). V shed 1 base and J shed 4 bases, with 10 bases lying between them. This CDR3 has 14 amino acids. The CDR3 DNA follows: TGTGCCAGTAGTATAGGAAGACAGATCTATGGCTACACCTTC. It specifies CASSIGRQIYGYTF.

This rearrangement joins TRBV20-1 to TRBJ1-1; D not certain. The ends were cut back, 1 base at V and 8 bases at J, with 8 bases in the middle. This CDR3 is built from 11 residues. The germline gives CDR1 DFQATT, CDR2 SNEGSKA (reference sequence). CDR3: CSARVYSEAFF. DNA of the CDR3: TGCAGTGCTAGAGTGTACAGCGAAGCTTTCTTT.

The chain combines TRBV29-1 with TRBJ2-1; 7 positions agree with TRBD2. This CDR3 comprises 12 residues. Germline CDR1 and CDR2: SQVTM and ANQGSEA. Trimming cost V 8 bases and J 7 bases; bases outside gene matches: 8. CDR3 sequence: CSSSGTWNEQFF. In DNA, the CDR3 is TGCAGCAGCAGCGGGACTTGGAATGAGCAGTTCTTC.

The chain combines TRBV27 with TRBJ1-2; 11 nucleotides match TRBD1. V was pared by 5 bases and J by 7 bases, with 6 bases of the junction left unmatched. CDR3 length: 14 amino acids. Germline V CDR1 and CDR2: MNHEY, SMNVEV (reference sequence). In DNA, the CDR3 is TGTGCCAGCAGTACGGACAGGGGGCGAGGTGGCTACACCTTC. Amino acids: CASSTDRGRGGYTF.

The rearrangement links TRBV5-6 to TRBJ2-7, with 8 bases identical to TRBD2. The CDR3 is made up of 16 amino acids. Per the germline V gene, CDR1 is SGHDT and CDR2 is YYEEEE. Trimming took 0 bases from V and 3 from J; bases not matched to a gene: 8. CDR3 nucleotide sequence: TGTGCCAGCAGCTTGGGAGCGGGAGCCAAACTCTACGAGCAGTACTTC. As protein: CASSLGAGAKLYEQYF.

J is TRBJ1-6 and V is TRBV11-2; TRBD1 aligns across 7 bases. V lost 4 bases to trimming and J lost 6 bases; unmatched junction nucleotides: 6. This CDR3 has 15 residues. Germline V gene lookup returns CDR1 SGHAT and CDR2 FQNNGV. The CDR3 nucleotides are TGTGCCAGCAGCTCGCGGACAGGCGCTAATTCACCCCTCCACTTT. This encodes CASSSRTGANSPLHF.